A single sample is the source of the 17 T cell receptor beta chains below, sequenced in a study of molecular identifiers for immune sequencing clone quantification. TCRdb independently ran MiXCR on the PCR reads; one entry per CDR3 protein. The sample yields around 460,000 distinct CDR3 sequences, about 22% seen once. Sequenced input: naive CD8+ T cells from blood, with Jurkat cell RNA spiked in. Specified subset: FACS-sorted CD8+CD4-CCR7+CD45RA+ naive T cells. The receptors here all came from a human donor in good health. Some libraries in this study had Jurkat cell RNA spiked in.

This chain links TRBV15 with TRBJ2-7; possible D gene TRBD1, 6 bases. The germline gives CDR1 LNHNV, CDR2 YYDKDF (reference sequence). Trimming left V 9 bases short and J 5 bases short, with 20 bases between. The CDR3 is 14 residues long. The DNA of the CDR3 is TGTGCCACAAGCCGGGACATAAACCCGGACGAGCAGTACTTC. Protein product: CATSRDINPDEQYF.

This clonotype was detected ten times or more. The chain has TRBV7-2 and TRBJ2-6; tentative D call: TRBD2 (5 bases). This CDR3 region has 16 residues. Germline CDR1 reads SGHTA; CDR2 reads FQGNSA. Trimming cost V 1 base and J 5 bases, with 12 bases left between them. The CDR3 bases are TGTGCCAGCAGCTTAGAATTCGGGGTTTGGGCCAACGTCCTGACTTTC. Encoded protein: CASSLEFGVWANVLTF.

V usage is TRBV27 and J usage is TRBJ2-7, with TRBD1 matching over 8 bases. With V trimmed by 4 bases and J by 4 bases, 6 bases remained unmatched. Germline V gene sequence: CDR1 MNHEY, CDR2 SMNVEV (reference sequence). The CDR3 is made up of 14 amino acids. Written as DNA, the CDR3 is TGTGCCAGCAGTTACACAGGGGGTATGTACGAGCAGTACTTC. Protein sequence: CASSYTGGMYEQYF.

This clonotype has at least ten counts. The rearrangement joins TRBV28 to TRBJ2-2, with TRBD2 matching over 9 bases. The junction had 7 bases not matched to a gene; V was cut back by 8 bases and J by 0 bases. The CDR3 totals 16 residues. Germline loops: CDR1 MDHEN, CDR2 SYDVKM. The CDR3 nucleotides read TGTGCCAGCGAGCGGGAGGAGAGCGCGAACACCGGGGAGCTGTTTTTT. Protein sequence: CASEREESANTGELFF.

Concerning this clonotype: A read error is possible here, since a much larger clone lies one base away. The chain carries TRBV7-9 and TRBJ1-2; D not resolved. The CDR3 covers 13 residues. Germline loops: CDR1 SEHNR, CDR2 FQNEAQ (reference sequence). V dropped 6 bases and J dropped 4 bases, with 12 bases sitting between them. This CDR3 is CASSMPGFYGYTF. DNA of the CDR3: TGTGCCAGCAGTATGCCGGGGTTCTATGGCTACACCTTC.

This clonotype was detected many times. The chain carries TRBV29-1 and TRBJ2-2; D not resolved. The CDR3 is 15 amino acids. CDR1 is SQVTM, CDR2 ANQGSEA, per germline. V lost 2 bases, J lost 0 bases, and 10 bases lay in between. CDR3 protein: CSVEIAAANTGELFF. The CDR3 DNA reads TGCAGCGTTGAAATCGCAGCCGCGAACACCGGGGAGCTGTTTTTT.

A word on this clonotype: Since a much larger clone is just one base distant, this may be a read error. V is TRBV25-1 and J is TRBJ2-7; 7 bases match TRBD1. Trimming cost V 10 bases and J 1 base; bases outside gene matches: 13. The CDR3 sequence is 15 residues long. CDR1 is MGHDK and CDR2 is SYGVNS in the germline V gene. Here the CDR3 DNA reads TGTGCCAACAGGGGTTTAATGGACGGTTCCTACGAGCAGTACTTC. Residues: CANRGLMDGSYEQYF.

Many counts were recorded for this clonotype. CDR3 protein: CASSHVDGFGDTQYF. In DNA form, the CDR3 reads TGTGCCAGCAGCCACGTGGACGGTTTCGGGGATACGCAGTATTTT. This chain links TRBV3-1 with TRBJ2-3; D not resolved. V gave up 3 bases and J gave up 6 bases, with 16 bases separating them. The germline V gene encodes CDR1 LGHDT and CDR2 YNNKEL (reference sequence). The CDR3 has 15 amino acids.

The chain has TRBV27 and TRBJ2-3, with TRBD2 as a possible D gene (5 bases). CDR3 length equals 15 residues. V lost 6 bases to trimming and J lost 0 bases, with 13 bases between them. Germline V gene lookup returns CDR1 MNHEY and CDR2 SMNVEV (reference sequence). The CDR3 bases are TGTGCCAGCAGGTTAGCGTCAATTAGCACAGATACGCAGTATTTT. Its translation: CASRLASISTDTQYF.

The sample holds one count of this clonotype. Mismatch with germline at one junction end may stem from a read error. V usage is TRBV12-3 or TRBV12-4 and J usage is TRBJ2-1; no reliable D call. The CDR3 runs to 12 residues. CDR3 coding DNA: TGTGCCAGCAGTATTCTGACACCTGAGCAGTCCTTC. Its translation: CASSILTPEQSF.

With regard to this clonotype: A read error may be the cause here, since a much bigger clone is one base away. This sequence joins TRBV6-2 or TRBV6-3 and TRBJ1-1; D uncertain. Germline loops: CDR1 MNHEY, CDR2 SVGEGT. Trimming removed 4 bases at V and 3 bases at J, with 15 bases between. The CDR3 covers 15 residues. In DNA, the CDR3 is TGTGCCAGCAGTTGCTTTCTGGGCAGACACACTGAAGCTTTCTTT. Its translation: CASSCFLGRHTEAFF.

This clonotype was found a few times. The rearrangement uses TRBV18 and TRBJ2-7; weak D call: TRBD1 (6 bases). The germline gives CDR1 KGHSH, CDR2 LQKENI. V lost 2 bases and J 0 bases, leaving 17 bases between the germline ends. CDR3 length: 17 residues. CDR3 bases: TGTGCCAGCTCACCAATCCCCGGACAGAGCAGCTCCTACGAGCAGTACTTC. Residues: CASSPIPGQSSSYEQYF.

This clonotype was observed a handful of times. The chain has TRBV12-3 or TRBV12-4 and TRBJ1-1, with 7 bases that match TRBD1. V was clipped by 6 bases and J by 0 bases; unmatched bases: 7. This CDR3 spans 15 amino acids. The CDR3 DNA reads as TGTGCCAGCAGAAACCCCGGACAGGTGAACACTGAAGCTTTCTTT. This sequence encodes CASRNPGQVNTEAFF.

This clonotype was seen a handful of times. This chain uses TRBV13 with TRBJ1-1; TRBD1 is a possible D gene (5 bases). V was clipped by 2 bases and J by 0 bases, with 10 bases between them. Per germline, CDR1 PRHDT and CDR2 FYEKMQ (reference sequence). The CDR3 is 15 residues long. Here the CDR3 DNA reads TGTGCCAGCAGCTTAAAGGGGATCGTGAACACTGAAGCTTTCTTT. Translating gives CASSLKGIVNTEAFF.

The genes are TRBV29-1 and TRBJ2-1; 8 bases fit TRBD1. CDR3 length: 13 residues. Losses at the gene ends were 6 bases for V and 0 bases for J; bases not matched to a gene: 1. CDR1 and CDR2 (germline): SQVTM, ANQGSEA. CDR3 DNA sequence: TGCAGCGTAACAGGGGGCTCCTACAATGAGCAGTTCTTC. Its translation is CSVTGGSYNEQFF.

This clonotype was observed a handful of times. This chain links TRBV9 with TRBJ1-5, with D unresolved. V lost 0 bases and J 3 bases, leaving 10 bases between the germline ends. The germline CDR1 and CDR2 sequences are SGDLS and YYNGEE. CDR3 size: 15 residues. CDR3 region: CASSVDEHINQPQHF. The DNA for the CDR3 is TGTGCCAGCAGCGTAGACGAGCATATCAATCAGCCCCAGCATTTT.

This clonotype showed up many times. This sequence joins TRBV24-1 and TRBJ2-3, with D perhaps TRBD1 (6 bases). Per germline, CDR1 KGHDR and CDR2 SFDVKD. The CDR3 runs to 14 residues. V dropped 4 bases and J dropped 4 bases, with 11 bases sitting between them. The CDR3 sequence: CATSDLDSSDTQYF. The CDR3 DNA sequence: TGTGCCACCAGTGACCTGGACAGTTCAGATACGCAGTATTTT.